One and the same sample provided the 14 T cell receptor beta chains below, sequenced in a study of blood T cell repertoires in COVID-19 (dated by TCRdb to 2020 to 2022). Libraries were built with the immunoSEQ multiplex PCR assay. Sourced from immuneACCESS, this table was stored by TCRdb with only in-frame sequences that have V and J called. A share of the clones is absent; for the studies checked, an unresolved V gene accounts for under half, and the remainder has no known explanation. This sample gives 450,000 to 500,000 clones in total; approximately 90% of them show up just once. Of the sample, roughly 0.72% falls within the top ten clones. Specimen: PBMCs or T cells enriched from blood (not recorded which). The receptor source for this set is a woman younger than 35 who had recovered from COVID-19.

The CDR3 DNA reads as TGTGCCAGCAGCGTAGAGCGGGACATAGCTATTTATGGCTACACCTTC. This gives the protein CASSVERDIAIYGYTF. This chain links TRBV9 with TRBJ1-2; TRBD1 might be the D (6 bases). The germline CDR1 and CDR2 sequences are SGDLS and YYNGEE. The CDR3 sequence is 16 residues long. Trimming stripped 0 bases from V and 5 bases from J, with 17 bases between.

The chain recombines TRBV6-6 with TRBJ1-4, with TRBD1 as a possible D gene (5 bases). The CDR3 consists of 14 residues. Germline-derived CDR1 and CDR2 are MNHNY and SVGAGI (reference sequence). Trimming took 8 bases from V and 5 from J, leaving 15 bases between them. For the CDR3, the DNA is TGTGCCAGCTTCCCTGGGACTGGGAATGAAAAACTGTTTTTT. Translating gives CASFPGTGNEKLFF.

The rearrangement joins TRBV11-2 to TRBJ2-1, with 12 bases identical to TRBD2. CDR1 and CDR2 (germline): SGHAT, FQNNGV. Germline trimming cut 0 bases from V and 7 bases from J; bases unmatched to any gene: 4. The CDR3 extends over 16 amino acids. CDR3 coding DNA: TGTGCCAGCAGCTTAGAGAGGACTAGCGGGGATAATGAGCAGTTCTTC. Its protein product is CASSLERTSGDNEQFF.

This clone was seen only once. V gene TRBV10-3 combines with J gene TRBJ1-1; D unresolved. Trimming pared 4 bases from V and 0 bases from J, leaving 9 bases between. This CDR3 has 14 residues. The V gene's germline CDR1 is ENHRY and CDR2 SYGVKD. CDR3 sequence: CAISGSGMNTEAFF. As DNA, the CDR3 is TGTGCCATCAGTGGTTCCGGGATGAACACTGAAGCTTTCTTT.

This chain joins TRBV6-1 and TRBJ1-1; TRBD1 aligns across 9 bases. CDR1 and CDR2 (germline): MNHNS, SASEGT. The CDR3 runs to 14 residues. V lost 6 bases, J lost 0 bases, and 2 bases stayed unmatched. This chain's CDR3 is CASRDRGLNTEAFF. In DNA, the CDR3 is TGTGCCAGCAGGGACAGGGGACTGAACACTGAAGCTTTCTTT.

This clone was observed a few times. The V and J genes are TRBV24-1 and TRBJ1-4; no reliable D call. The CDR3 is 17 amino acids. Trimming shortened V by 0 bases and J by 11 bases, and 21 bases separated the two germline ends. Germline CDR1 KGHDR, CDR2 SFDVKD. The CDR3 nucleotides are TGTGCCACCAGTGATTTGTCGGGAAACCTTATAACGACGAAACTGTTTTTT. The encoded protein is CATSDLSGNLITTKLFF.

The rearrangement links TRBV5-1 to TRBJ2-5; possibly TRBD2 for D (5 bases). The CDR3 is made up of 14 amino acids. V was pared by 4 bases and J by 2 bases, with 12 bases between. Germline V gives CDR1 SGHRS, CDR2 YFSETQ. This CDR3 reads CASSPASGQETQYF. DNA of the CDR3: TGCGCCAGCAGCCCGGCAAGCGGTCAAGAGACCCAGTACTTC.

The chain employs TRBV10-1 and TRBJ2-1; TRBD2 aligns across 10 bases. J gave up 8 bases and V 3 bases, and 7 bases lay outside the gene matches. The CDR3 spans 15 residues. Germline assignment: CDR1 WNHNN and CDR2 SYGVQD (reference sequence). The DNA of the CDR3 is TGCGCCAGCAGTGACGGAGCGGGGGGGCCCGATGAGCAGTTCTTC. It codes for CASSDGAGGPDEQFF.

This chain joins TRBV29-1 and TRBJ2-1; 9 positions agree with TRBD2. The CDR3 runs 17 residues. CDR1 and CDR2 from the germline V gene are SQVTM and ANQGSEA. Losses at the gene ends were 3 bases for V and 9 bases for J; bases not matched to a gene: 18. The CDR3 sequence is CSVEGGGTSTRVGEQFF. CDR3 bases: TGCAGCGTTGAGGGGGGCGGGACTAGCACCCGGGTGGGTGAGCAGTTCTTC.

This clone has only one observation. This CDR3 is CASSLGNRGWADTQYF. DNA of the CDR3: TGTGCCAGCAGCTTAGGGAATAGAGGGTGGGCAGATACGCAGTATTTT. This chain uses TRBV7-9 with TRBJ2-3, with D possibly matching TRBD2 (5 bases). Germline V gives CDR1 SEHNR, CDR2 FQNEAQ (reference sequence). V was pared by 1 base and J by 4 bases, with 15 bases between. This CDR3 has 16 amino acids.

The rearrangement joins TRBV29-1 to TRBJ1-4, with 8 bases that match TRBD1. The junction had 2 bases not matched to a gene; V was cut back by 7 bases and J by 7 bases. There are 11 residues in the CDR3. In germline, CDR1 is SQVTM, CDR2 ANQGSEA. CDR3 region: CSADRGEKLFF. For the CDR3, the DNA is TGCAGCGCCGACAGGGGTGAAAAACTGTTTTTT. Complete variable domain (other parts from reference TRBV29-1 and TRBJ1-4): SAVISQKPSRDICQRGTSLTIQCQVDSQVTMMFWYRQQPGQSLTLIATANQGSEATYESGFVIDKFPISRPNLTFSTLTVSNMSPEDSSIYLCSADRGEKLFFGSGTQLSVL.

The chain uses TRBV4-1 and TRBJ1-1; D gene uncertain. The CDR3 contains 14 residues. Germline V gives CDR1 MGHRA, CDR2 YSYEKL. The V end was cut by 0 bases, the J end by 5 bases, with 10 bases between. The CDR3 region is CASSQEGRGTEAFF. The CDR3 region has the DNA TGCGCCAGCAGCCAAGAGGGTCGAGGGACTGAAGCTTTCTTT.

V and J are TRBV5-1 and TRBJ2-7, with D maybe TRBD1 (5 bases). V was clipped by 0 bases and J by 0 bases, with 10 bases between them. The CDR3 runs 15 residues. Germline loops: CDR1 SGHRS, CDR2 YFSETQ. CDR3 nucleotides: TGCGCCAGCAGCTTGGTAGGGGCCAGCTCCTACGAGCAGTACTTC. The encoded protein is CASSLVGASSYEQYF. Drawing the rest from reference TRBV5-1 and TRBJ2-7, the complete variable domain is KAGVTQTPRYLIKTRGQQVTLSCSPISGHRSVSWYQQTPGQGLQFLFEYFSETQRNKGNFPGRFSGRQFSNSRSEMNVSTLELGDSALYLCASSLVGASSYEQYFGPGTRLTVT.

This clone appeared many times. The CDR3 nucleotides read TGTGCCAGCAGCTTGGCTACTATAGCAGATACGCAGTATTTT. Encoded protein: CASSLATIADTQYF. The rearrangement joins TRBV5-4 to TRBJ2-3; D unresolved. Trimming pared 0 bases from V and 4 bases from J, leaving 9 bases between. Germline values: CDR1 SGHNT, CDR2 YYREEE (reference sequence). This CDR3 is 14 amino acids long.